This TCR beta chain originates from a study of Ad26.COV2.S vaccination and SARS-CoV-2 variants. Method: immunoSEQ multiplex PCR; TCRdb's copy keeps in-frame clones and lacks some. The table records about 350,000 clones, about 90% of them present only once. The V gene's germline CDR1 is SQVTM and CDR2 ANQGSEA. The CDR3 has 14 amino acids. With 3 bases removed from V and 8 bases from J, the gap between germline ends came to 17 bases. The sequence was obtained from a human donor who had recovered from COVID-19. This chain uses TRBV29-1 with TRBJ2-1, with a tentative D call TRBD1 (6 bases). Specimen: peripheral blood, collected after recovery from COVID-19. The CDR3: CSVDPPQGMYEQFF. Here the CDR3 DNA reads TGCAGCGTTGACCCGCCCCAGGGGATGTATGAGCAGTTCTTC.